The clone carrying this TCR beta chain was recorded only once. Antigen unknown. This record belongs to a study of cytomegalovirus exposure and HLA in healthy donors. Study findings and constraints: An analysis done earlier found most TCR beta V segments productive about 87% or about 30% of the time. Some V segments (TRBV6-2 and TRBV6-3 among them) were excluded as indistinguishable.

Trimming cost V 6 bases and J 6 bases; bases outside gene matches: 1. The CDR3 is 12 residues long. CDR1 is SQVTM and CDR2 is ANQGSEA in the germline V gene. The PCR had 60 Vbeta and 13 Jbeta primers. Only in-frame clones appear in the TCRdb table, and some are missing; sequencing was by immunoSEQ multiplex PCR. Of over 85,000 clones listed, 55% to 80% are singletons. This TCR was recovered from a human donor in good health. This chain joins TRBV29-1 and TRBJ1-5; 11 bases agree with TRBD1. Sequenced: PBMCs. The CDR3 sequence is CSVGQGAQPQHF. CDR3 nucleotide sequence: TGCAGCGTAGGACAGGGGGCTCAGCCCCAGCATTTT. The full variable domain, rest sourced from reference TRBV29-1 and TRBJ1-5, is SAVISQKPSRDICQRGTSLTIQCQVDSQVTMMFWYRQQPGQSLTLIATANQGSEATYESGFVIDKFPISRPNLTFSTLTVSNMSPEDSSIYLCSVGQGAQPQHFGDGTRLSIL.